Below are 30 T cell receptor beta chains sequenced from a single sample in a study of T-cell reconstitution after alpha-beta-depleted transplantation in children. For TCRbeta, the library was prepared with unique molecular identifiers. TCRdb re-called the PCR reads through MiXCR, storing one row per CDR3 protein. The sample has more than 300,000 distinct CDR3 sequences, around 15% seen once. This material consisted of PBMCs, mostly from graft donor cells, taken 360 days after TCRalphabeta/CD19-depleted stem cell transplant. All receptors come from a male patient under 10 years old who had a stem cell transplant for acute lymphoblastic leukemia, so the T cells may come from the graft donor.

This clonotype was observed many times. This chain links TRBV2 with TRBJ2-1, with a tentative D call TRBD2 (6 bases). This CDR3 contains 16 residues. The V end lost 2 bases, the J end lost 1 base, and 12 bases lay between the germline ends. In germline, CDR1 is SNHLY, CDR2 FYNNEI. CDR3 sequence: CASSETSPRSYNEQFF. CDR3 DNA sequence: TGTGCCAGCAGTGAAACTAGCCCAAGGTCCTACAATGAGCAGTTCTTC.

This clonotype was picked up many times. This CDR3 is CASSLASGRALSTDTQYF. In DNA, the CDR3 is TGCGCCAGCAGCTTGGCAAGCGGGAGGGCCCTGAGCACAGATACGCAGTATTTT. This chain uses TRBV5-1 with TRBJ2-3; 10 bases match TRBD2. With 0 bases clipped from V and 0 bases from J, the junction kept 7 bases outside the gene matches. The CDR3 sequence is 18 residues long. Per germline, CDR1 SGHRS and CDR2 YFSETQ.

The chain joins TRBV12-3 or TRBV12-4 to TRBJ2-1; TRBD1 might be the D (6 bases). The CDR3 has 17 residues. Between the trimmed V and J ends, which lost 7 bases and 5 bases, there was a span of 24 bases. The CDR3 DNA is TGTGCCAGCAATACCCACCAGACAGGTCGCAAGCACAATGAGCAGTTCTTC. It yields the protein CASNTHQTGRKHNEQFF.

This chain uses TRBV12-3 or TRBV12-4 with TRBJ2-5, with 12 positions matching TRBD2. This CDR3 spans 16 amino acids. Unmatched junction bases numbered 9, after V lost 3 bases and J lost 7 bases. The CDR3 DNA follows: TGTGCCAGCAGTTTGACTAGCGGGAGTCCCTGGGGGACCCAGTACTTC. It specifies CASSLTSGSPWGTQYF.

This clonotype occurred a few times. This sequence joins TRBV20-1 and TRBJ2-5, with D perhaps assigned TRBD1 or TRBD2 (5 bases each). Germline V gives CDR1 DFQATT, CDR2 SNEGSKA (reference sequence). Between the trimmed V and J ends, which lost 5 bases and 6 bases, there was a span of 16 bases. There are 13 residues in the CDR3. The chain's CDR3 is CSAPEGSGKTQYF. DNA for the CDR3: TGCAGTGCTCCCGAGGGGAGTGGGAAGACCCAGTACTTC.

This clonotype was counted between two and nine times. The chain couples TRBV5-1 to TRBJ2-1; the D gene is possibly TRBD2 (6 bases). The CDR3 extends over 15 amino acids. The ends were cut back, 3 bases at V and 4 bases at J, with 14 bases in the middle. Germline CDR1 is SGHRS and CDR2 is YFSETQ. The chain's CDR3 is CASSYRDSEYNEQFF. The CDR3 DNA is TGCGCCAGCAGCTACCGGGACTCTGAGTACAATGAGCAGTTCTTC.

There are a few counts of this clonotype. The chain joins TRBV5-1 to TRBJ2-1; the match to TRBD1 covers 7 bases. Unmatched junction bases numbered 13, after V lost 0 bases and J lost 7 bases. This CDR3 spans 17 amino acids. The germline V gene has CDR1 SGHRS and CDR2 YFSETQ. This CDR3 is CASSLARGRSSGNEQFF. CDR3 nucleotide sequence: TGCGCCAGCAGCTTGGCCAGGGGGAGAAGTAGTGGAAATGAGCAGTTCTTC.

This chain uses TRBV28 with TRBJ1-4, with D perhaps TRBD1 (5 bases). The CDR3 totals 15 residues. Germline values: CDR1 MDHEN, CDR2 SYDVKM. V lost 5 bases, J lost 3 bases, and 13 bases lay in between. CDR3 nucleotide sequence: TGTGCCAGCAGTCCCCACAGGAGTGCTAATGAAAAACTGTTTTTT. Residues: CASSPHRSANEKLFF.

The rearrangement joins TRBV12-3 or TRBV12-4 to TRBJ2-5, with D possibly TRBD2 on 6 matching bases. CDR3 length: 14 amino acids. V shed 3 bases and J shed 4 bases, with 12 bases lying between them. The DNA for the CDR3 is TGTGCCAGCAGTTTTTCGGTCGGGGGAGAGACCCAGTACTTC. It is translated as CASSFSVGGETQYF.

This clonotype was seen repeatedly, ten times or more. The rearrangement uses TRBV12-3 or TRBV12-4 and TRBJ2-3, with D maybe TRBD1 (6 bases). The CDR3 has 16 residues. V was shortened by 1 base and J by 0 bases, with 11 bases between the two germline ends. CDR3 nucleotide sequence: TGTGCCAGCAGTTTAGGGACAGACCTTAGCACAGATACGCAGTATTTT. Residues: CASSLGTDLSTDTQYF.

The chain carries TRBV12-3 or TRBV12-4 and TRBJ2-7; D is possibly TRBD1 (6 bases). The CDR3 sequence is 15 residues long. V was cut by 3 bases and J by 2 bases, with 14 bases left in between. The CDR3: CASSFDPGHPYEQYF. The CDR3, as DNA: TGTGCCAGCAGTTTTGACCCGGGACACCCCTACGAGCAGTACTTC.

The rearrangement links TRBV4-1 to TRBJ2-1; 14 bases map to TRBD2. CDR3 length: 15 amino acids. Germline CDR1 and CDR2: MGHRA and YSYEKL. V lost 3 bases, J lost 6 bases, and 1 base stayed unmatched. The CDR3, as DNA: TGCGCCAGCAGCCATGGGACTAGCGGGAGCAATGAGCAGTTCTTC. Protein product: CASSHGTSGSNEQFF.

The chain has TRBV2 and TRBJ2-5, with 12 positions matching TRBD1. CDR1 is SNHLY and CDR2 is FYNNEI in the germline V gene. V dropped 6 bases and J dropped 6; count of bases not matched to a gene: 8. CDR3 size: 15 residues. In DNA, the CDR3 is TGTGCCAGCAGGTCGGGACAGGGGGCTTGGCAGACCCAGTACTTC. Its protein is CASRSGQGAWQTQYF.

The V call is TRBV3-1, the J call TRBJ1-5, with TRBD1 matching 9 bases. The V gene's germline CDR1 is LGHDT and CDR2 YNNKEL (reference sequence). This CDR3 is built from 16 residues. V lost 4 bases, J lost 0 bases, and 4 bases stayed unmatched. CDR3 coding DNA: TGTGCCAGCAGCCTCGGGACAGGGAATAGCAATCAGCCCCAGCATTTT. Residues: CASSLGTGNSNQPQHF. Using reference TRBV3-1 and TRBJ1-5 for the parts outside the CDR3, the full variable domain is DTAVSQTPKYLVTQMGNDKSIKCEQNLGHDTMYWYKQDSKKFLKIMFSYNNKELIINETVPNRFSPKSPDKAHLNLHINSLELGDSAVYFCASSLGTGNSNQPQHFGDGTRLSIL.

The CDR3 DNA reads as TGCAGTGCCCGGCCGGGACAGGGAACGCAGTATTTT. Residues: CSARPGQGTQYF. The V call is TRBV20-1, the J call TRBJ2-3, with 9 bases lining up with TRBD1. Germline assignment: CDR1 DFQATT and CDR2 SNEGSKA (reference sequence). The CDR3 is 12 amino acids. V lost 6 bases to trimming and J lost 9 bases; unmatched junction nucleotides: 7.

This clonotype was counted between two and nine times. The CDR3 DNA follows: TGTGCCAGCGCACCGACTGGATACACCGGGGAGCTGTTTTTT. This encodes CASAPTGYTGELFF. The chain carries TRBV3-1 and TRBJ2-2; D is unresolved. Trimming left V 8 bases short and J 3 bases short, with 13 bases between. This CDR3 is 14 amino acids long. CDR1 and CDR2 from the germline V gene are LGHDT and YNNKEL (reference sequence).

The chain couples TRBV6-2 or TRBV6-3 to TRBJ1-5, with D possibly being TRBD1 (5 bases). The germline V gene encodes CDR1 MNHEY and CDR2 SVGEGT. The CDR3 extends over 15 amino acids. V lost 5 bases to trimming and J lost 5 bases, with 16 bases between them. CDR3 region: CASSRLGGNYQPQHF. The DNA of the CDR3 is TGTGCCAGCAGTCGCCTTGGGGGGAACTATCAGCCCCAGCATTTT.

Here the CDR3 reads CASRAQGNEKLFF. The DNA for the CDR3 is TGTGCCAGCAGGGCGCAGGGTAATGAAAAACTGTTTTTT. V gene TRBV25-1 combines with J gene TRBJ1-4; tentative D call: TRBD1 (5 bases). Deletions cut 6 bases from V and 4 bases from J, with 9 bases between. CDR3 length equals 13 residues. Germline values: CDR1 MGHDK, CDR2 SYGVNS.

This clonotype was detected only a few times. This chain uses TRBV7-2 with TRBJ1-5; 8 bases are a match to TRBD1. Germline values: CDR1 SGHTA, CDR2 FQGNSA. V trimming: 4 bases; J trimming: 6 bases; junction bases outside the gene matches: 2. CDR3 length: 13 residues. The DNA of the CDR3 is TGTGCCAGCAGCTCACAGGGGGTTCAGCCCCAGCATTTT. The encoded protein is CASSSQGVQPQHF.

This sequence joins TRBV12-3 or TRBV12-4 and TRBJ2-3; D is perhaps TRBD2 (6 bases). Trimming removed 4 bases at V and 2 bases at J, with 19 bases between. The CDR3 contains 17 residues. The CDR3 DNA sequence: TGTGCCAGCAGTTGGGGGGTCGGAAGCGGCTTCACAGATACGCAGTATTTT. Protein product: CASSWGVGSGFTDTQYF.

The J gene is TRBJ2-7, the V gene TRBV10-3; D not certain. Trimming removed 7 bases from V and 5 bases from J, with 15 bases in between. CDR3 length: 13 residues. Germline V gives CDR1 ENHRY, CDR2 SYGVKD. The CDR3 is CAIMASSRDEQYF. In DNA, the CDR3 is TGTGCCATCATGGCCAGTAGTAGGGACGAGCAGTACTTC.

This chain joins TRBV11-1 and TRBJ2-7; TRBD2 matches at 7 bases. CDR3 length: 18 residues. The ends lost 7 bases at V and 6 bases at J; junction bases unmatched: 24. Germline CDR1 and CDR2: SGHAT and FQDESV (reference sequence). Here the CDR3 DNA reads TGTGCCAGCACCACAGGAGCCCTAATCGGCGGGAGTTCAGGCGAGCAGTACTTC. Translation gives CASTTGALIGGSSGEQYF.

At least ten counts were recorded for this clonotype. The chain has TRBV2 and TRBJ2-1; maybe TRBD1 (6 bases). The CDR3 contains 18 residues. The ends were cut back, 2 bases at V and 5 bases at J, with 22 bases in the middle. CDR1 is SNHLY, CDR2 FYNNEI, per germline. The CDR3 here is CASSEPTGKGNGHNEQFF. The CDR3 DNA sequence: TGTGCCAGCAGTGAACCAACAGGGAAAGGGAACGGACACAATGAGCAGTTCTTC.

This clonotype appeared a few times. This chain links TRBV7-3 with TRBJ2-1, with 10 nucleotides matching TRBD2. V shed 5 bases and J 13 bases; nucleotides not matched to a gene: 11. The CDR3 runs 14 residues. Germline V gene lookup returns CDR1 SGHTA and CDR2 FQGTGA. CDR3 DNA: TGTGCCAGCAGCCAATACATTAGCGGGAGGTGTCAGTTCTTC. Encoded protein: CASSQYISGRCQFF.

There are a few counts of this clonotype. The chain combines TRBV12-3 or TRBV12-4 with TRBJ2-7; D not resolved. Trimming shortened V by 0 bases and J by 3 bases, and 6 bases separated the two germline ends. The CDR3 spans 13 residues. CDR3 in amino acids: CASSLAPDYEQYF. The CDR3 nucleotides read TGTGCCAGCAGTTTAGCCCCCGACTACGAGCAGTACTTC.

The chain employs TRBV11-1 and TRBJ2-5; unclear D gene. The CDR3 consists of 14 residues. V lost 6 bases, J lost 5 bases, and 16 bases lay in between. The germline V gene encodes CDR1 SGHAT and CDR2 FQDESV (reference sequence). The CDR3 nucleotides read TGTGCCAGCAGTCCAGGTGCTCGGTCTGAGACCCAGTACTTC. Its protein product is CASSPGARSETQYF.

This clonotype has just a few counts. The chain recombines TRBV29-1 with TRBJ2-1; D uncertain. This CDR3 is 14 amino acids long. Germline CDR1 reads SQVTM; CDR2 reads ANQGSEA. V gave up 1 base and J gave up 0 bases, with 7 bases separating them. The CDR3 here is CSVEAGASYNEQFF. The CDR3 nucleotides read TGCAGCGTTGAAGCAGGAGCCTCCTACAATGAGCAGTTCTTC.

In this sample, this clonotype turned up once. The gene calls are TRBV12-5 and TRBJ2-1; a possible D gene is TRBD2 (6 bases). This CDR3 contains 15 residues. V shed 0 bases and J shed 6 bases, with 12 bases lying between them. Germline CDR1 LGHNT, CDR2 FRNRAP. CDR3 DNA sequence: TGTGCTAGTGGTTTGGTACTGGGACTCCGCAATGAGCAGTTCTTC. This gives the protein CASGLVLGLRNEQFF.

This clonotype was detected only a few times. The chain is built from TRBV27 and TRBJ2-5, with 9 bases matching TRBD2. Losses at the gene ends were 3 bases for V and 6 bases for J; bases not matched to a gene: 11. The germline V gene encodes CDR1 MNHEY and CDR2 SMNVEV (reference sequence). CDR3 length equals 16 residues. Here the CDR3 DNA reads TGTGCCAGCAGTTTCAGCTTTGCGGGAGGGTTCCAGACCCAGTACTTC. Protein: CASSFSFAGGFQTQYF.

This clonotype has more than one count but fewer than ten. This rearrangement joins TRBV7-2 to TRBJ2-1, with 9 nucleotides matching TRBD2. The CDR3 extends over 16 amino acids. The germline V gene encodes CDR1 SGHTA and CDR2 FQGNSA. V lost 0 bases, J lost 7 bases, and 7 bases stayed unmatched. The CDR3 DNA reads as TGTGCCAGCAGCTTAGCTAGCGGGAGCGGATTTAATGAGCAGTTCTTC. Its protein is CASSLASGSGFNEQFF.